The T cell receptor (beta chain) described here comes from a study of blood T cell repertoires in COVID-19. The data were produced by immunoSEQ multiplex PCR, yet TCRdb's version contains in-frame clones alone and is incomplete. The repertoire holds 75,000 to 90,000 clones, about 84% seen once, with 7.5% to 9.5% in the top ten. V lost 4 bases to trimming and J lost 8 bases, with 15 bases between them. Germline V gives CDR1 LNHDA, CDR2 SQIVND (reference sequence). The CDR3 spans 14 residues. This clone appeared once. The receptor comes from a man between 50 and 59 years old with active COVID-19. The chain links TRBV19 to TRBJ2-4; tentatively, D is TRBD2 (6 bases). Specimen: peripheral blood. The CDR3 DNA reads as TGTGCCAGTAGTACAAGTGGAGGGAAAGACATTCAGTACTTC. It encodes CASSTSGGKDIQYF. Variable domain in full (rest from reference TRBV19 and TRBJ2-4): DGGITQSPKYLFRKEGQNVTLSCEQNLNHDAMYWYRQDPGQGLRLIYYSQIVNDFQKGDIAEGYSVSREKKESFPLTVTSAQKNPTAFYLCASSTSGGKDIQYFGAGTRLSVL.